This entry lists 30 T cell receptor beta chains sequenced from one sample in a study of Ad26.COV2.S vaccination and SARS-CoV-2 variants (dated by TCRdb to the early 2020s). Library preparation used the immunoSEQ multiplex PCR assay. TCRdb retrieved this table from immuneACCESS and kept in-frame rearrangements only. Not all clones are present; in checked studies, unresolved V genes account for under half, and no reason is known for the remainder. The sample records approximately 410,000 clones, 92% of which are singletons. The top ten constitute approximately 1.7% of the sample. The intended sense of this specimen's treatment or condition label: around 19 received Ad26.COV2.S at low or high dose, single or two shots; roughly five received placebo; per-sample allocation not given. For vaccine and placebo recipients, repertoires were sequenced using samples collected on day 63 after the first injection.

The source was peripheral blood, collected in a trial of Ad26.COV2.S vaccine versus placebo. All receptors derive from a person aged 18-60 years who received the Ad26.COV2.S COVID-19 vaccine or a placebo.

As regards this clone: The sample contains more than one DNA sequence encoding this CDR3. The rearrangement joins TRBV11-2 to TRBJ1-1; D unclear. V lost 0 bases, J lost 1 base, and 3 bases lay in between. CDR1 SGHAT and CDR2 FQNNGV come from the germline V gene. The CDR3 spans 13 residues. CDR3 sequence (DNA): TGTGCCAGCAGCTTAGAAAGGAACACTGAAGCTTTCTTT. Translated: CASSLERNTEAFF.

The rearrangement links TRBV13 to TRBJ2-7; perhaps TRBD1 as D (5 bases). Trimming left V 4 bases short and J 0 bases short, with 13 bases between. This CDR3 comprises 15 residues. From germline, CDR1 is PRHDT and CDR2 FYEKMQ (reference sequence). CDR3 DNA sequence: TGTGCCAGCAGCTCCAGGGCTCTCAGCTCCTACGAGCAGTACTTC. Residues: CASSSRALSSYEQYF.

This chain uses TRBV6-6 with TRBJ2-3; D not resolved. The CDR3 has 14 amino acids. The germline V gene has CDR1 MNHNY and CDR2 SVGAGI (reference sequence). V was pared by 2 bases and J by 3 bases, with 9 bases between. CDR3 amino acids: CASSYQTSTDTQYF. CDR3 nucleotides: TGTGCCAGCAGTTACCAGACAAGTACAGATACGCAGTATTTT.

V usage is TRBV18 and J usage is TRBJ1-5; D may be TRBD1 (6 bases). Germline values: CDR1 KGHSH, CDR2 LQKENI. CDR3 size: 14 residues. Trimming took off 10 bases at V and 2 bases at J, with 15 bases between the two ends. CDR3 region: CAIWGLYGNQPQHF. In nucleotides, the CDR3 is TGTGCCATATGGGGGCTCTATGGCAATCAGCCCCAGCATTTT.

The chain carries TRBV4-1 and TRBJ2-4, with 8 bases that match TRBD2. The V and J ends lost 1 base and 9 bases, in that order; junction bases with no gene match: 11. The CDR3 spans 16 residues. Germline CDR1 is MGHRA and CDR2 is YSYEKL. The CDR3 loop is CASSQVRGLGGGIQYF. CDR3 in DNA: TGCGCCAGCAGCCAAGTAAGGGGACTAGGCGGAGGCATTCAGTACTTC.

The rearrangement links TRBV7-9 to TRBJ2-7; 10 bases line up with TRBD1. The V and J ends lost 1 base and 3 bases, in that order; junction bases with no gene match: 3. Germline CDR1 is SEHNR and CDR2 is FQNEAQ (reference sequence). The CDR3 is 15 residues long. The CDR3: CASSLETGGLYEQYF. CDR3 in DNA: TGTGCCAGCAGCTTAGAGACAGGGGGCCTCTACGAGCAGTACTTC.

This clone appeared a single time. This sequence joins TRBV7-2 and TRBJ1-1, with D unclear. CDR1 and CDR2 (germline): SGHTA, FQGNSA. There are 13 residues in the CDR3. Between the trimmed V and J ends, which lost 1 base and 7 bases, there was a span of 10 bases. The CDR3: CASSLVRTVEAFF. CDR3 in DNA: TGTGCCAGCAGCTTAGTAAGAACCGTTGAAGCTTTCTTT.

The chain joins TRBV19 to TRBJ2-5; D is perhaps TRBD1 (6 bases). Germline CDR1 LNHDA, CDR2 SQIVND (reference sequence). V was clipped by 5 bases and J by 3 bases, with 19 bases between them. CDR3 length: 16 residues. DNA of the CDR3: TGTGCCAGTAGTTCAGTAGGGGGATGGCGAAAAGAGACCCAGTACTTC. Translation gives CASSSVGGWRKETQYF.

The gene calls are TRBV20-1 and TRBJ2-2; D ambiguous. V shed 2 bases and J shed 2 bases, with 0 bases lying between them. Germline CDR1 is DFQATT and CDR2 is SNEGSKA (reference sequence). CDR3 length: 11 residues. This CDR3 is CSARNTGELFF. The CDR3, as DNA: TGCAGTGCTAGAAACACCGGGGAGCTGTTTTTT.

CDR3 amino acids: CASRPTGGSTEAFF. Written as DNA, the CDR3 is TGTGCCAGCAGACCCACGGGGGGGAGCACTGAAGCTTTCTTT. The rearrangement links TRBV27 to TRBJ1-1, with D tentatively TRBD1 (5 bases). Germline V gene lookup returns CDR1 MNHEY and CDR2 SMNVEV (reference sequence). This CDR3 is built from 14 residues. V was clipped by 6 bases and J by 4 bases, with 15 bases between them.

The chain joins TRBV3-1 (or the pseudogene TRBV3-2) to TRBJ1-6; 9 nucleotides align to TRBD1. This CDR3 spans 19 amino acids. The V gene end was trimmed by 5 bases and the J gene end by 7 bases; junction bases not matched to a gene: 18. Germline-derived CDR1 and CDR2 are LGHDT and YNNKEL (reference sequence). The CDR3 region has the DNA TGTGCCAGCAGCAAGCCTAGGGACAGGGTTTTGTCGAAGAATTCACCCCTCCACTTT. As protein: CASSKPRDRVLSKNSPLHF.

The chain recombines TRBV7-9 with TRBJ2-5; 8 bases map to TRBD2. Germline V gene data show CDR1 as SEHNR and CDR2 as FQNEAQ (reference sequence). The CDR3 totals 16 residues. J was trimmed by 0 bases and V by 10 bases; bases with no gene match: 13. CDR3 amino acids: CAIPPPRGVNQETQYF. In DNA, the CDR3 is TGTGCCATCCCCCCCCCGCGGGGGGTCAACCAAGAGACCCAGTACTTC.

V usage is TRBV28 and J usage is TRBJ2-1; D may be TRBD2 (6 bases). V shed 2 bases and J shed 4 bases, with 12 bases lying between them. The CDR3 covers 15 residues. Germline lookup yields CDR1 MDHEN and CDR2 SYDVKM. CDR3 amino acids: CASSLTPGTYNEQFF. The DNA of the CDR3 is TGTGCCAGCAGTTTAACCCCAGGGACTTACAATGAGCAGTTCTTC.

V usage is TRBV6-1 and J usage is TRBJ2-5, with unresolved D. This CDR3 region has 14 residues. CDR1 MNHNS and CDR2 SASEGT come from the germline V gene. V gave up 3 bases and J gave up 5 bases, with 13 bases separating them. The CDR3 DNA sequence: TGTGCCAGCAGTGAGGGTCCCATTCGGGAGACCCAGTACTTC. This translates into CASSEGPIRETQYF.

This chain uses TRBV5-1 with TRBJ2-6; TRBD1 agrees at 9 bases. Germline loops: CDR1 SGHRS, CDR2 YFSETQ. V shed 3 bases, J shed 4 bases, and the junction held 8 bases outside the gene matches. This CDR3 region has 17 residues. CDR3 protein: CASSWGDRAAGANVLTF. In nucleotides, the CDR3 is TGCGCCAGCAGCTGGGGGGACAGGGCGGCGGGGGCCAACGTCCTGACTTTC.

This sequence joins TRBV27 and TRBJ2-1; no clear D. Trimming shortened V by 7 bases and J by 3 bases, and 16 bases separated the two germline ends. This CDR3 is built from 15 residues. Germline V gene sequence: CDR1 MNHEY, CDR2 SMNVEV (reference sequence). This CDR3 is CASTNRRAHYNEQFF. The CDR3 nucleotides read TGTGCCAGCACCAACCGCCGGGCCCACTACAATGAGCAGTTCTTC.

The chain links TRBV30 to TRBJ2-3, with a weak D call TRBD2 (6 bases). Germline lookup yields CDR1 GTSNPN and CDR2 SVGIG (reference sequence). The length of the CDR3 is 15 residues. Trimming cost V 3 bases and J 4 bases, with 17 bases left between them. In DNA, the CDR3 is TGTGCCTGGAGACATGGGACTCTGGGGGCAGATACGCAGTATTTT. Translated: CAWRHGTLGADTQYF.

The chain is built from TRBV7-2 and TRBJ2-7, with D possibly matching TRBD2 (5 bases). This CDR3 is 16 amino acids long. Germline CDR1 reads SGHTA; CDR2 reads FQGNSA. The V and J ends lost 1 base and 1 base respectively, with 14 bases between them. CDR3 amino acids: CASSLDGGPGSYEQYF. As DNA, the CDR3 is TGTGCCAGCAGCTTAGATGGCGGGCCGGGATCCTACGAGCAGTACTTC.

The chain recombines TRBV28 with TRBJ1-4; D uncertain. CDR3 length: 15 residues. V shed 6 bases and J shed 6 bases, with 17 bases lying between them. Germline V gene sequence: CDR1 MDHEN, CDR2 SYDVKM. CDR3 DNA: TGTGCCAGCAGGTTGATAGGGCATTGGGATGAAAAACTGTTTTTT. Encoded protein: CASRLIGHWDEKLFF. The whole variable domain, remainder taken from reference TRBV28 and TRBJ1-4, is DVKVTQSSRYLVKRTGEKVFLECVQDMDHENMFWYRQDPGLGLRLIYFSYDVKMKEKGDIPEGYSVSREKKERFSLILESASTNQTSMYLCASRLIGHWDEKLFFGSGTQLSVL.

This rearrangement joins TRBV30 to TRBJ1-6, with D tentatively TRBD1 (5 bases). Germline CDR1 is GTSNPN and CDR2 is SVGIG (reference sequence). Trimming cost V 3 bases and J 0 bases, with 15 bases left between them. The CDR3 loop spans 17 amino acids. The CDR3 bases are TGTGCCTGGAGGCGTTCGGGGGGAAACTCCTATAATTCACCCCTCCACTTT. Its protein is CAWRRSGGNSYNSPLHF. The whole variable domain, remainder taken from reference TRBV30 and TRBJ1-6, is SQTIHQWPATLVQPVGSPLSLECTVEGTSNPNLYWYRQAAGRGLQLLFYSVGIGQISSEVPQNLSASRPQDRQFILSSKKLLLSDSGFYLCAWRRSGGNSYNSPLHFGNGTRLTVT.

This clone has more than one count but fewer than ten. V is TRBV25-1 and J is TRBJ1-4; D is perhaps TRBD1 (5 bases). The CDR3 runs 15 residues. The ends were cut back, 2 bases at V and 4 bases at J, with 11 bases in the middle. Per germline, CDR1 MGHDK and CDR2 SYGVNS. The CDR3 DNA is TGTGCCAGCAGTGAAGGCACAGGTCTTAATGAAAAACTGTTTTTT. Protein product: CASSEGTGLNEKLFF.

The chain employs TRBV27 and TRBJ1-4, with TRBD1 identical over 10 bases. The germline gives CDR1 MNHEY, CDR2 SMNVEV (reference sequence). CDR3 length: 18 residues. The junction had 16 bases not matched to a gene; V was cut back by 5 bases and J by 7 bases. CDR3 sequence (DNA): TGTGCCAGCAGTCCTTTGAGACTCGACAGGGGGCGCTTTGAAAAACTGTTTTTT. Its translation is CASSPLRLDRGRFEKLFF.

V is TRBV5-5 and J is TRBJ1-6; D is unclear. The CDR3 spans 15 residues. Germline-derived CDR1 and CDR2 are SGHKS and YYEKEE (reference sequence). V gave up 0 bases and J gave up 7 bases, with 11 bases separating them. The CDR3 loop is CASSLVLSGNSPLHF. The DNA for the CDR3 is TGTGCCAGCAGCTTGGTCTTAAGTGGGAATTCACCCCTCCACTTT.

The chain links TRBV5-1 to TRBJ1-6; D remains ambiguous. The CDR3 sequence is 15 residues long. Germline V gene sequence: CDR1 SGHRS, CDR2 YFSETQ. With 1 base removed from V and 0 bases from J, the gap between germline ends came to 5 bases. CDR3 region: CASSLRGSYNSPLHF. The CDR3 nucleotides are TGCGCCAGCAGCTTGCGGGGCTCCTATAATTCACCCCTCCACTTT. Full variable domain (remainder filled in from reference TRBV5-1 and TRBJ1-6): KAGVTQTPRYLIKTRGQQVTLSCSPISGHRSVSWYQQTPGQGLQFLFEYFSETQRNKGNFPGRFSGRQFSNSRSEMNVSTLELGDSALYLCASSLRGSYNSPLHFGNGTRLTVT.

The genes are TRBV5-1 and TRBJ2-7; D is possibly TRBD1 (6 bases). This CDR3 comprises 15 residues. Trimming cost V 1 base and J 2 bases, with 13 bases left between them. Germline V lookup: CDR1 SGHRS, CDR2 YFSETQ. The CDR3 DNA is TGCGCCAGCAGCTTGACAGGGCCAGCAACCTACGAGCAGTACTTC. Its protein product is CASSLTGPATYEQYF.

The chain joins TRBV5-6 to TRBJ1-4, with D tentatively TRBD1 (6 bases). The CDR3 is 14 amino acids. The germline CDR1 and CDR2 sequences are SGHDT and YYEEEE. Trimming shortened V by 1 base and J by 8 bases, and 12 bases separated the two germline ends. CDR3 DNA: TGTGCCAGCAGCTTGACAGGGAGCGGCGAAAAACTGTTTTTT. Its translation: CASSLTGSGEKLFF.

V gene TRBV6-5 combines with J gene TRBJ2-3, with a tentative D call TRBD1 (5 bases). This CDR3 comprises 14 residues. Germline V lookup: CDR1 MNHEY, CDR2 SVGAGI. The germline V and J ends were trimmed by 2 bases and 2 bases, with 8 bases remaining between them. Here the CDR3 reads CASSYGAPTDTQYF. The DNA of the CDR3 is TGTGCCAGCAGTTACGGGGCGCCCACAGATACGCAGTATTTT.

V is TRBV5-8 and J is TRBJ2-3; D is undetermined. The CDR3 is 13 residues long. Germline V CDR1 and CDR2: SGHTS, YDEGEE. Trimming cost V 4 bases and J 2 bases, with 8 bases left between them. The CDR3 is CASSPAITDTQYF. The DNA of the CDR3 is TGTGCCAGCAGCCCCGCGATCACAGATACGCAGTATTTT. Filled out from reference TRBV5-8 and TRBJ2-3, the complete variable domain reads EAGVTQSPTHLIKTRGQQATLRCSPISGHTSVYWYQQALGLGLQFLLWYDEGEERNRGNFPPRFSGRQFPNYSSELNVNALELEDSALYLCASSPAITDTQYFGPGTRLTVL.

The chain carries TRBV3-1 (or the pseudogene TRBV3-2) and TRBJ1-5, with TRBD1 as a possible D gene (6 bases). Germline V gene lookup returns CDR1 LGHDT and CDR2 YNNKEL (reference sequence). CDR3 size: 15 residues. Trimming shortened V by 1 base and J by 4 bases, and 11 bases separated the two germline ends. The CDR3 DNA sequence: TGTGCCAGCAGCCAAGGCGGACAGCTAAATCAGCCCCAGCATTTT. It yields the protein CASSQGGQLNQPQHF.

The rearrangement links TRBV28 to TRBJ1-1; TRBD1 agrees at 8 bases. The V gene end was trimmed by 6 bases and the J gene end by 6 bases; junction bases not matched to a gene: 12. The CDR3 spans 15 residues. Germline V gene data show CDR1 as MDHEN and CDR2 as SYDVKM. The CDR3 reads CASSTRSGGAPEAFF. The CDR3 nucleotides are TGTGCCAGCAGCACCCGTTCAGGGGGCGCCCCTGAAGCTTTCTTT. The full variable domain, its missing parts supplied by reference TRBV28 and TRBJ1-1, is DVKVTQSSRYLVKRTGEKVFLECVQDMDHENMFWYRQDPGLGLRLIYFSYDVKMKEKGDIPEGYSVSREKKERFSLILESASTNQTSMYLCASSTRSGGAPEAFFGQGTRLTVV.